The present T cell receptor (beta chain) was sequenced within a study of blood T cell repertoires in COVID-19 (dated by TCRdb to 2018 to 2021). About the study as a whole: Samples covering the acute and convalescent phases of COVID-19 were provided by collaborators in the United States, Italy and Spain. The prospective study material was composed of cDNA or gDNA derived from T cells, B-cell-depleted T cells, or PBMCs. The dataset comprised deeply sampled blood TCRbeta repertoires from subjects exposed to, actively infected with, or recovered from COVID-19. The repertoires were released in a freely available public database meant as a resource for research on the immune response to SARS-CoV-2. The samples were drawn from the first 160 participants of the ongoing ImmuneRACE study and from 1,254 subjects provided by 6 global collaborators. Nearly every sample came with metadata listing a de-identified subject ID, COVID-19 status, age in years and sex. HLA class I and class II types, where available, came from metadata supplied by the sample provider rather than from assay-based typing.

According to the germline V gene, CDR1 reads MGHRA and CDR2 reads YSYEKL. V is reduced by 4 bases and J by 4 bases, leaving a spacing of 16 bases between them. Taken from cysteine to phenylalanine, the CDR3 has 15 residues. Left in the record is the CDR3 DNA by itself, 45 bases read in frame from the first base. In regard to this clone: Its antigen is currently not known. Base-call qualities are not available, and no considerably larger clone is one nucleotide away.

The immunoSEQ Assay, a bias-controlled multiplex PCR, was used to amplify TCRbeta CDR3 regions from genomic DNA. As for how the authors treated the data: The number of nucleated cells in each sample was estimated by amplification of reference gene primers within the assay. To quantify the absolute abundance of each unique TCRbeta CDR3 rearrangement, sequence reads were collapsed and filtered. For each sample, productive Simpson clonality was calculated as the square root of Simpson's diversity index across productive rearrangements. TCRdb holds this immuneACCESS table with in-frame rearrangements only. Some clones are missing; in checked studies, unresolved V genes explain under half, and the rest has no known cause. V and J calls and clone size are copied from that table; D and trimming were computed from the DNA. A total of 200,000 to 300,000 clones appear in this sample, approximately 85% of them only once. The biggest ten clones account for approximately 2% of the sample.

In the prospective study, participants were about 18 to 100 years old, resided in approximately 25 geographic areas of the United States, and were enrolled through a virtual design. In the prospective study, participants were assigned to cohorts based on the clinical history participants reported in a screening survey and a study questionnaire. Recovered participants in ImmuneRACE Cohort 3 were defined as having two consecutive negative NP/OP PCR tests, clearance from a healthcare professional, or resolution of symptoms. In the prospective study, mobile phlebotomists collected whole blood, serum and a nasopharyngeal or oropharyngeal swab from each participant. Over a roughly 2-month period, participants in the prospective study had the option of providing additional blood draws and questionnaires. Before DNA extraction, prospective study blood samples were shipped either frozen or at room temperature.

Study-wide findings and limitations: The quantity of clinical and demographic metadata differed by source and by participant and was supplied without curation.

The receptor comes from a woman between 50 and 59 years old who had recovered from COVID-19. The chain uses TRBV4-1 and TRBJ1-1; the D gene is perhaps TRBD1, from 6 matching bases. Sequenced sample: PBMCs or T cells enriched from blood (not recorded which). This receptor carries the CDR3 CASSRLSGAFTEAFF. The sequenced DNA is TGCGCCAGCAGCCGCCTTTCAGGGGCCTTCACTGAAGCTTTCTTT.